Listed below are T cell receptor beta chains from one sample, sequenced in a study of early T cells in non-severe SARS-CoV-2 infection. TCRdb called the 5' RACE reads again in MiXCR, with one record for every CDR3 protein. Of 50,000 to 65,000 distinct CDR3 sequences in the sample, 20% were seen once. The sample was whole blood, taken at baseline. These receptors originate from an adult who was a healthcare worker with PCR-confirmed SARS-CoV-2 infection or an uninfected control (not recorded which). CDR3s include the opening cysteine and the closing phenylalanine or tryptophan. A D gene is named only where the DNA matches it firmly. Not every row has a clone size; where given, it reads once, few, many or a size class.

d_gene	v_gene	j_gene	abundance	CDR3nt	CDR3aa
-	TRBV7-9	TRBJ2-1	few	TGTGCCAGCAGCTGGGGGTACAATGAGCAGTTCTTC	CASSWGYNEQFF
-	TRBV20-1	TRBJ2-7	few	TGCAGTGCTAGGAGTATAACCTACGAGCAGTACTTC	CSARSITYEQYF
TRBD2	TRBV5-1	TRBJ2-5	-	TGCGCCAGCAGCTTCACTAGCGGGGGGCAAGAGACCCAGTACTTC	CASSFTSGGQETQYF
-	TRBV21-1	TRBJ2-5	few	TGTGCCAGCAGCAAAGTGAAGGGGCCCGCCAGGAGTCTCCAAGAGACCCAGTACTTC	CASSKVKGPARSLQETQYF
TRBD2	TRBV3-1	TRBJ2-3	many	TGTGCCAGCAGCCCTTTAGGAGGGCTAGCGGGGGATACGCAGTATTTT	CASSPLGGLAGDTQYF
TRBD2	TRBV5-1	TRBJ2-3	many	TGCGCCAGCAGCTCGGGACTAGCGGTTGATACGCAGTATTTT	CASSSGLAVDTQYF
-	TRBV3-1	TRBJ2-2	-	TGTGCCAGCACTATTCTTGGGGCCGGGGAGCTGTTTTTT	CASTILGAGELFF
-	TRBV7-8	TRBJ1-2	few	TGTGCCAGCAGCTTAGAGCTATACAGGACTAACTATGGCTACACCTTC	CASSLELYRTNYGYTF
TRBD1	TRBV4-2	TRBJ2-7	few	TGTGCCAGCAGCCAAGCCGAGCAGGGGGCAATGTACGAGCAGTACTTC	CASSQAEQGAMYEQYF
-	TRBV29-1	TRBJ2-7	-	TGCAGCGCCGACAGTGGGTCCTACGAGCAGTACTTC	CSADSGSYEQYF
-	TRBV5-1	TRBJ1-2	-	TGCGCCAGCAGCTTTGGTCAGGCCTATGGCTACACCTTC	CASSFGQAYGYTF
-	TRBV18	TRBJ2-1	-	TGTGCCAGCTCACCACCGGGGTTCAATGAGCAGTTCTTC	CASSPPGFNEQFF
TRBD1	TRBV29-1	TRBJ1-1	-	TGCAGCGTCGTACCCGACAGGGCGAGTTTACAAGCTTTCTTT	CSVVPDRASLQAFF
TRBD1	TRBV7-9	TRBJ1-3	-	TGTGCCAGCAGCGCGACAGGGGCCTCCTCTGGAAACACCATATATTTT	CASSATGASSGNTIYF
-	TRBV10-3	TRBJ2-4	few	TGTGCCATCAGGGGCAGGGGGGGAGTGGACAAAAACATTCAGTACTTC	CAIRGRGGVDKNIQYF
-	TRBV18	TRBJ2-1	few	TGTGCCAGCTCACCACTCCTCGCGAATGAGCAGTTCTTC	CASSPLLANEQFF
-	TRBV20-1	TRBJ2-1	few	TGCAGTGCTAGAGATGGAAGAGGGGGGGCGGACAATGAGCAGTTCTTC	CSARDGRGGADNEQFF
-	TRBV13	TRBJ2-1	-	TGTGCCAGCACCCCTAGGAGGCACAATGAGCAGTTCTTC	CASTPRRHNEQFF
-	TRBV6-2/TRBV6-3	TRBJ2-7	-	TGTGCCAGCAGTTACTCTACTGCGGGGCCGTCCTACGAGCAGTACTTC	CASSYSTAGPSYEQYF
-	TRBV6-6	TRBJ2-3	-	TGTGCCAGCAGTCAAAATTGGGGCACAGATACGCAGTATTTT	CASSQNWGTDTQYF
-	TRBV6-5	TRBJ1-6	-	TGTGCCAGCAGTTACTCGATCAGTTCACCCCTCCACTTT	CASSYSISSPLHF
-	TRBV19	TRBJ1-5	few	TGTGCCAGTACCACGGGTGGGGGAAGCAATCAGCCCCAGCATTTT	CASTTGGGSNQPQHF
-	TRBV5-1	TRBJ2-6	-	TGCGCCAGCAGCTTGCTGGAAGCTGGGGCCAACGTCCTGACTTTC	CASSLLEAGANVLTF
TRBD2	TRBV7-8	TRBJ2-4	few	TGTGCCAGCAGCTTAGGTGGCGGGGGGGCAAACATTCAGTACTTC	CASSLGGGGANIQYF
-	TRBV9	TRBJ2-2	few	TGTGCCAGCAGCGGTCAGAACACCGGGGAGCTGTTTTTT	CASSGQNTGELFF
-	TRBV20-1	TRBJ1-1	-	TGCAGTGCTTTTTCCCCTACCTTGGGGACTGAAGCTTTCTTT	CSAFSPTLGTEAFF
-	TRBV3-1	TRBJ2-7	few	TGTGCCAGCAGCCGACAGACAGGCCCGGACGAGCAGTACTTC	CASSRQTGPDEQYF
TRBD2	TRBV4-1	TRBJ2-7	many	TGCGCCAGCAGCCAAAGCGGGGGGGTCTCCTACGAGCAGTACTTC	CASSQSGGVSYEQYF
-	TRBV9	TRBJ1-1	many	TGTGCCAGCAGCCCAGCTGGGGGGCGAAACACTGAAGCTTTCTTT	CASSPAGGRNTEAFF
TRBD2	TRBV10-2	TRBJ2-3	-	TGCGCCAGCAGTGACGGACCCCCGGGGGGTACGCAGTATTTT	CASSDGPPGGTQYF
-	TRBV7-9	TRBJ2-7	-	TGTGCCAGCAGCTTATATGAAGGGCAACACGACGAGCAGTACTTC	CASSLYEGQHDEQYF
-	TRBV12-3/TRBV12-4	TRBJ2-3	-	TGTGCCAGCGGAAGGGACTCCACAGATACGCAGTATTTT	CASGRDSTDTQYF
-	TRBV7-2	TRBJ2-5	few	TGTGCCAGCAGCTTAGTCGGAGGAGAGACCCAGTACTTC	CASSLVGGETQYF
-	TRBV7-2	TRBJ2-5	-	TGTGCCAGCAGCTTGCCCTCGGGGCAAGAGACCCAGTACTTC	CASSLPSGQETQYF
-	TRBV2	TRBJ1-4	few	TGTGCCAGCATATTCCAGGGGTCCGCTAATGAAAAACTGTTTTTT	CASIFQGSANEKLFF
-	TRBV7-9	TRBJ2-3	few	TGTGCCAGCAGCTTGAATCTCTTCACAGATACGCAGTATTTT	CASSLNLFTDTQYF
TRBD2	TRBV11-1	TRBJ2-2	-	TGTGCCAGCAGCCACAAAAAGCGGGGCCCGAACACCGGGGAGCTGTTTTTT	CASSHKKRGPNTGELFF
-	TRBV7-6	TRBJ2-3	-	TGTGCCAGCAGCTTACAATTGGACTATCTAACAGATACGCAGTATTTT	CASSLQLDYLTDTQYF
-	TRBV3-1	TRBJ1-6	-	TGTGCCAGCAGCGCACAGGGTGGTAATTCACCCCTCCACTTT	CASSAQGGNSPLHF
-	TRBV12-3/TRBV12-4	TRBJ1-1	many	TGTGCCAGCAGTTTCGGGCAGAACACTGAAGCTTTCTTT	CASSFGQNTEAFF
-	TRBV5-1	TRBJ2-1	few	TGCGCCAGCAGCTTGCAGGACTCCGAGCAGTTCTTC	CASSLQDSEQFF
-	TRBV7-6	TRBJ2-7	few	TGTGCCAGCAGCCCGGGACACCTCGGGGCTAACTACGAGCAGTACTTC	CASSPGHLGANYEQYF
-	TRBV4-1	TRBJ1-2	-	TGCGCCATCAGCCAAGACGATAACAACTTGGGCTACACCTTC	CAISQDDNNLGYTF
TRBD2	TRBV7-2	TRBJ2-2	-	TGTGCCAGCTTACAGGGACTAGCCCACACCGGGGAGCTGTTTTTT	CASLQGLAHTGELFF
TRBD2	TRBV2	TRBJ2-5	few	TGTGCCAGCAGTGAACGGGGACTAGTCCAAGGGACCCAGTACTTC	CASSERGLVQGTQYF
-	TRBV9	TRBJ2-1	many	TGTGCCAGCAGCCTAGGCCCGTCGGGGTATGAGCAGTTCTTC	CASSLGPSGYEQFF
-	TRBV19	TRBJ1-5	few	TGTGCCAGTAGTATGGCTATGCAGCCCCAGCATTTT	CASSMAMQPQHF
-	TRBV30	TRBJ2-5	-	TGTGCCTGGAGTGTAATCGGGGGCACGGGGACCCAGTACTTC	CAWSVIGGTGTQYF
-	TRBV30	TRBJ1-1	-	TGTGCCTGGAGTGTGTGGCAGGGTATGAACACTGAAGCTTTCTTT	CAWSVWQGMNTEAFF
TRBD1	TRBV4-1	TRBJ2-3	-	TGCGCCAGCAGCCAAGGATGGGGACAGGGTACAGATACGCAGTATTTT	CASSQGWGQGTDTQYF